These 10 T cell receptor beta chains were sequenced from one sample in a study of T cells in Graves' hyperthyroidism and ophthalmopathy. From RNA transcripts, TCR beta CDR3 regions were amplified. RT-PCR in the first round (using the HTBI primer set) targeted the TCR CDR3. TCRdb reanalysed the multiplex PCR reads using MiXCR and keeps one entry per CDR3 protein. This table holds some 500,000 distinct CDR3 sequences, around 24% found once. The sequenced sample consisted of blood. The receptors were sampled from a woman aged 25 to 39 with Graves' ophthalmopathy.

This clonotype showed up many times. V and J are TRBV6-5 and TRBJ2-7; D might be TRBD2 (6 bases). CDR1 is MNHEY, CDR2 SVGAGI, per germline. CDR3 length equals 14 residues. Trimming shortened V by 5 bases and J by 2 bases, and 13 bases separated the two germline ends. CDR3 in amino acids: CASSQGLLAYEQYF. CDR3 nucleotide sequence: TGTGCCAGCAGTCAGGGACTCCTAGCCTACGAGCAGTACTTC.

This chain connects TRBV6-1 to TRBJ2-3, with TRBD2 identical over 12 bases. J gave up 4 bases and V 6 bases, and 8 bases lay outside the gene matches. Germline V gives CDR1 MNHNS, CDR2 SASEGT. The CDR3 is 16 residues long. The CDR3 nucleotides are TGTGCCAGCAGCCTCTCTAGCGGGAGGGATTCAGATACGCAGTATTTT. It specifies CASSLSSGRDSDTQYF.

Many counts were recorded for this clonotype. The chain recombines TRBV6-2 or TRBV6-3 with TRBJ1-5; D call uncertain. CDR3 size: 16 residues. V lost 5 bases and J lost 0, with 14 bases in between. CDR1 is MNHEY and CDR2 is SVGEGT in the germline V gene. CDR3 coding DNA: TGTGCCAGCAGTCCCCCGCCCGTATATAGCAATCAGCCCCAGCATTTT. Translation: CASSPPPVYSNQPQHF.

This clonotype was detected many times. The chain employs TRBV29-1 and TRBJ1-1; D is possibly TRBD1 (5 bases). The germline CDR1 and CDR2 sequences are SQVTM and ANQGSEA. CDR3 size: 13 residues. Deletions cut 0 bases from V and 6 bases from J, with 11 bases between. The CDR3 region is CSVEDLGAAEAFF. In nucleotides, the CDR3 is TGCAGCGTTGAAGATCTCGGGGCAGCTGAAGCTTTCTTT.

In this sample, this clonotype turned up many times. CDR3 amino acids: CASSALAGGPRETQYF. Written as DNA, the CDR3 is TGTGCCAGCAGCGCGCTAGCGGGGGGGCCTCGGGAGACCCAGTACTTC. The V gene is TRBV7-8, the J gene TRBJ2-5, with TRBD2 matching over 12 bases. Germline assignment: CDR1 SGHVS and CDR2 FQNEAQ. Germline trimming cut 5 bases from V and 5 bases from J; bases unmatched to any gene: 9. The CDR3 sequence is 16 residues long. Full variable domain (outside the CDR3, taken from reference TRBV7-8 and TRBJ2-5): GAGVSQSPRYKVAKRGQDVALRCDPISGHVSLFWYQQALGQGPEFLTYFQNEAQLDKSGLPSDRFFAERPEGSVSTLKIQRTQQEDSAVYLCASSALAGGPRETQYFGPGTRLLVL.

CDR3 sequence (DNA): TGCGCCAGCAGCCAAGATACTACATCCGGAAACACCATATATTTT. Translation gives CASSQDTTSGNTIYF. V usage is TRBV4-1 and J usage is TRBJ1-3; D is unresolved. V was cut by 0 bases and J by 4 bases, with 10 bases left in between. This CDR3 spans 15 amino acids. CDR1 and CDR2 (germline): MGHRA, YSYEKL.

This clonotype has only a few counts. This chain joins TRBV5-6 and TRBJ1-2, with 12 positions matching TRBD1. The V gene end was trimmed by 3 bases and the J gene end by 4 bases; junction bases not matched to a gene: 4. The length of the CDR3 is 15 residues. The germline CDR1 and CDR2 sequences are SGHDT and YYEEEE. The DNA of the CDR3 is TGTGCCAGCAGCTGGGGACAGGGGGCTTTCTATGGCTACACCTTC. This codes for CASSWGQGAFYGYTF. Full variable domain (missing parts from reference TRBV5-6 and TRBJ1-2): DAGVTQSPTHLIKTRGQQVTLRCSPKSGHDTVSWYQQALGQGPQFIFQYYEEEERQRGNFPDRFSGHQFPNYSSELNVNALLLGDSALYLCASSWGQGAFYGYTFGSGTRLTVV.

The chain uses TRBV20-1 and TRBJ2-7; D is ambiguous. CDR3 length equals 12 residues. V lost 1 base to trimming and J lost 6 bases, with 10 bases between them. Germline CDR1 and CDR2: DFQATT and SNEGSKA (reference sequence). In DNA form, the CDR3 reads TGCAGTGCTAGAGGGCTACGAGGCGAGCAGTACTTC. It codes for CSARGLRGEQYF.

This chain links TRBV6-5 with TRBJ2-5; no clear D gene. Germline V gene lookup returns CDR1 MNHEY and CDR2 SVGAGI. The CDR3 is made up of 14 amino acids. V dropped 6 bases and J dropped 4 bases, with 15 bases sitting between them. Here the CDR3 DNA reads TGTGCCAGCAGCTACGAGGTGGGCGGAGAGACCCAGTACTTC. Protein: CASSYEVGGETQYF.

This clonotype has at least ten counts. The rearrangement uses TRBV20-1 and TRBJ2-5, with a weak D call TRBD2 (6 bases). V was cut by 3 bases and J by 4 bases, with 21 bases left in between. In germline, CDR1 is DFQATT, CDR2 SNEGSKA (reference sequence). The CDR3 covers 16 residues. CDR3 bases: TGCAGTGCTAGGGGAGGATTGGGCAGGGATATAGAGACCCAGTACTTC. This encodes CSARGGLGRDIETQYF.